The T cell receptor (beta chain) described here comes from a study of shared clonotypes between healthy human individuals. The overall study: The donor group consisted of two women and three men, aged 18 to 49. General observations from the study: Generally, naive subsets came out with larger estimated richness than memory subsets.

CD45RO-negative, CCR7-selected cells formed the naive CD8 fraction, which excluded terminally differentiated effector memory CD45RA+ cells. Healthy and HIV-negative, the adult donors had no recent acute infections or vaccinations. Only in-frame clones appear in the TCRdb table, and some are missing; sequencing was by immunoSEQ multiplex PCR. Of some 2.1 million clones in the sample, about 95% were seen once. A remark on this clone: Its antigen remains unknown. Other DNA variants within this sample encode the same CDR3.

Sequenced material: naive CD8+ T cells sorted from blood. This TCR was recovered from a man aged 18-30 years in good health.

In DNA, the CDR3 is TGTGCCAGCAGCTTTAGCGGGGGTAGCACAGATACGCAGTATTTT. The encoded protein is CASSFSGGSTDTQYF. V usage is TRBV5-4 and J usage is TRBJ2-3, with 9 nucleotides matching TRBD2. Germline CDR1 and CDR2: SGHNT and YYREEE (reference sequence). CDR3 length: 15 residues. The junction had 1 base not matched to a gene; V was cut back by 2 bases and J by 0 bases.